These 5 T cell receptor beta chains share one sample of origin, sequenced in a study of T cells in Graves' hyperthyroidism and ophthalmopathy. Amplification of TCR beta CDR3 regions used RNA as the template. The TCR CDR3 first-round RT-PCR relied on the HTBI primer set. TCRdb redid the calling of the multiplex PCR reads with MiXCR, one entry per CDR3 protein. The sample records some 760,000 distinct CDR3 sequences, less than 15% being singletons. The sample taken for sequencing was blood. The receptors come from a young woman with Graves' hyperthyroidism.

This chain's CDR3 is CSARDPFGETQYF. In DNA form, the CDR3 reads TGCAGTGCTAGAGATCCCTTTGGAGAGACCCAGTACTTC. The chain joins TRBV20-1 to TRBJ2-5; D call uncertain. V lost 0 bases and J 4 bases, leaving 9 bases between the germline ends. Germline V gives CDR1 DFQATT, CDR2 SNEGSKA (reference sequence). The CDR3 loop spans 13 amino acids.

This rearrangement joins TRBV3-1 to TRBJ2-1; the match to TRBD2 covers 11 bases. The CDR3 totals 14 residues. CDR1 is LGHDT and CDR2 is YNNKEL in the germline V gene (reference sequence). Unmatched junction bases numbered 10, after V lost 3 bases and J lost 15 bases. CDR3: CASSHTNDGTSGFF. In DNA form, the CDR3 reads TGTGCCAGCAGCCATACGAATGATGGGACTAGCGGGTTCTTC.

This clonotype has a count of ten or more. The chain couples TRBV3-1 to TRBJ1-2; 7 nucleotides agree with TRBD1. CDR3 length: 15 amino acids. V was clipped by 4 bases and J by 1 base; unmatched bases: 6. The germline V gene has CDR1 LGHDT and CDR2 YNNKEL (reference sequence). This CDR3 reads CASSPPGQRNYGYTF. Here the CDR3 DNA reads TGTGCCAGCAGCCCGCCGGGACAGCGTAACTATGGCTACACCTTC.

The chain carries TRBV15 and TRBJ1-1; D is ambiguous. The CDR3 is 13 amino acids. Deletions cut 8 bases from V and 1 base from J, with 11 bases between. CDR1 is LNHNV, CDR2 YYDKDF, per germline (reference sequence). The CDR3 region is CATSDGRNTEAFF. The CDR3 DNA reads as TGTGCCACCTCGGACGGGCGGAACACTGAAGCTTTCTTT.

V gene TRBV7-9 combines with J gene TRBJ2-1, with D perhaps TRBD1 or TRBD2 (5 bases each). CDR1 is SEHNR, CDR2 FQNEAQ, per germline (reference sequence). The CDR3 totals 11 residues. The V gene lost 8 bases and the J gene lost 9 bases, with 11 bases spanning the gap. The CDR3 sequence is CASQGSGEQFF. The CDR3, as DNA: TGTGCCAGCCAGGGAAGCGGTGAGCAGTTCTTC.